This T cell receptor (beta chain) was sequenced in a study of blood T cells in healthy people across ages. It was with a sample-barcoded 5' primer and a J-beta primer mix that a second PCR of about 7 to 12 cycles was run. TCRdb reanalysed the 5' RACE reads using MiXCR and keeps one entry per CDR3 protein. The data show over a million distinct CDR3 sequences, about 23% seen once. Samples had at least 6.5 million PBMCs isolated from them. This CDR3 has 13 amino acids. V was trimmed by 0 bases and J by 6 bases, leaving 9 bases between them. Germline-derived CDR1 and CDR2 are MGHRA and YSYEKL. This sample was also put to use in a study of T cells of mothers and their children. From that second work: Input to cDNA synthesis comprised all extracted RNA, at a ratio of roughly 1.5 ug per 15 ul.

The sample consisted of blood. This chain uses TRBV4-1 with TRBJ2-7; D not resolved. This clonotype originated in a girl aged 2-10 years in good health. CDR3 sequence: CASSQDLRSEQYF. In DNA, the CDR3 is TGCGCCAGCAGCCAAGACCTTCGATCCGAGCAGTACTTC.